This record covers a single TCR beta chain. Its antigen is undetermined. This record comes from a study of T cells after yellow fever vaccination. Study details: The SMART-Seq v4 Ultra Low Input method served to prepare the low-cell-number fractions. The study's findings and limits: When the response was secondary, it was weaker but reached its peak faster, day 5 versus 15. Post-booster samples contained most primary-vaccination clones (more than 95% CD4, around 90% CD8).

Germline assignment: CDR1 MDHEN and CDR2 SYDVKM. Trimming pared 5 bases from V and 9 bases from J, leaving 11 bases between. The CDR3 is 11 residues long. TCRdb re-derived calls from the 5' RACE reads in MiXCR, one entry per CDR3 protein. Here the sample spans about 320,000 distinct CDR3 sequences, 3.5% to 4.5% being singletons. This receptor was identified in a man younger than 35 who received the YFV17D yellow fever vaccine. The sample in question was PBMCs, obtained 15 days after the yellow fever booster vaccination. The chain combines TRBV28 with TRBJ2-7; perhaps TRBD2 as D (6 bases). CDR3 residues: CASSQGLRQYV. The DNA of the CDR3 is TGTGCCAGCAGTCAGGGACTCCGGCAGTACGTC.